This note documents a single T cell receptor beta chain sequence. Its matching antigen is unknown. The sample belongs to a study of stem cell transplantation in POMP-related autoinflammatory disease. Findings of the study overall: A trend toward lower repertoire diversity and greater clonality appeared in every analyzed T-cell subset of PRAID patients.

The CDR3 is made up of 14 amino acids. V was pared by 5 bases and J by 10 bases, with 8 bases of the junction left unmatched. The germline V gene encodes CDR1 SGHVS and CDR2 FQNEAQ. Assay used: immunoSEQ multiplex PCR; TCRdb lists only in-frame clones, some missing. The table lists about 8,600 clones, roughly 88% of them singletons. The sequenced sample was CD8+ T cells from PBMCs, obtained after stem cell transplantation. The V and J genes are TRBV7-8 and TRBJ1-6; 7 positions match TRBD1. This sequence originates from a human patient with POMP-related autoinflammation and immune dysregulation (PRAID). Some T cells may be graft donor cells. The chain's CDR3 is CASSQGQTSSPLHF. In nucleotides, the CDR3 is TGTGCCAGCAGCCAGGGACAGACCAGCTCACCCCTCCACTTT.